One sample yielded the 11 T cell receptor beta chains listed below, sequenced in a study of blood T cells in healthy people across ages. The second PCR ran roughly 6 to 11 cycles with a sample-barcoded 5' primer and J-beta primers. TCRdb itself ran the 5' RACE reads through MiXCR, one entry per CDR3 protein. The sample contains about 1.4 million distinct CDR3 sequences, approximately 63% of which appear only once. Sequencing was done on a sample of blood. These receptor sequences come from a man younger than 35 in good health.

The chain links TRBV29-1 to TRBJ2-7; 8 bases fit TRBD1. Gene TRBJ2-5 matches the end of the DNA better, so the J call may be wrong. Germline-derived CDR1 and CDR2 are SQVTM and ANQGSEA. This CDR3 comprises 13 residues. This chain's CDR3 is CSVEIGTGKTQYF. As DNA, the CDR3 is TGCAGCGTGGAAATAGGGACAGGAAAGACCCAGTACTTC.

The chain employs TRBV20-1 and TRBJ2-1; D not resolved. Trimming shortened V by 0 bases and J by 7 bases, and 10 bases separated the two germline ends. Looked up from germline, CDR1 is DFQATT and CDR2 is SNEGSKA (reference sequence). The CDR3 sequence is 13 residues long. The CDR3 reads CSARDSPLNEQFF. CDR3 DNA sequence: TGCAGTGCTAGAGATAGTCCCCTTAATGAGCAGTTCTTC.

This chain connects TRBV12-5 to TRBJ1-2; D unclear. The CDR3 extends over 13 amino acids. Germline assignment: CDR1 LGHNT and CDR2 FRNRAP. V gave up 5 bases and J gave up 9 bases, with 16 bases separating them. The CDR3 nucleotides read TGTGCTAGTGGTACCGCCGAGGGTTATAGCTACACCTTC. Its protein is CASGTAEGYSYTF.

The chain has TRBV4-1 and TRBJ2-7; D might be TRBD1 (5 bases). The CDR3 is made up of 14 amino acids. V dropped 0 bases and J dropped 4 bases, with 10 bases sitting between them. CDR1 and CDR2 (germline): MGHRA, YSYEKL. This chain's CDR3 is CASSQERGQYEQYF. The CDR3 bases are TGCGCCAGCAGCCAAGAAAGGGGCCAATACGAGCAGTACTTC.

The chain joins TRBV28 to TRBJ1-2, with D perhaps TRBD1 (6 bases). The V gene lost 5 bases and the J gene lost 2 bases, with 27 bases spanning the gap. Germline values: CDR1 MDHEN, CDR2 SYDVKM. CDR3 length: 19 amino acids. The DNA of the CDR3 is TGTGCCAGCAGTGACATGCACCTGGGACCAGAGGGGGAGAACTATGGCTACACCTTC. Translating gives CASSDMHLGPEGENYGYTF.

This rearrangement joins TRBV20-1 to TRBJ2-3, with 11 bases matching TRBD2. The J segment lost 2 bases and the V segment lost 0 bases, leaving 7 bases of the junction unmatched. The CDR3 sequence is 17 residues long. CDR1 and CDR2 from the germline V gene are DFQATT and SNEGSKA (reference sequence). CDR3 sequence: CSARDAKLAGVTDTQYF. The CDR3 DNA follows: TGCAGTGCTAGAGATGCCAAACTAGCGGGGGTCACAGATACGCAGTATTTT.

V usage is TRBV6-1 and J usage is TRBJ1-2; 8 positions agree with TRBD1. The V gene's germline CDR1 is MNHNS and CDR2 SASEGT. The junction had 9 bases not matched to a gene; V was cut back by 6 bases and J by 6 bases. This CDR3 region has 14 residues. CDR3: CASSGDRWPDGYTF. CDR3 bases: TGTGCCAGCAGCGGGGACAGGTGGCCCGATGGCTACACCTTC.

This clonotype appeared a single time. Relative to the germline gene, one junction end is altered; a read error may explain this. J is TRBJ1-5 and V is TRBV20-1, with no clear D. The CDR3 length is 13 residues. CDR1 and CDR2 (germline): DFQATT, SNEGSKA (reference sequence). Here the CDR3 reads CGARASINQPQHF. CDR3 bases: TGCGGTGCTAGAGCCAGTATAAATCAGCCCCAGCATTTT.

The V and J genes are TRBV28 and TRBJ2-5, with D perhaps matching TRBD1 (6 bases). The J call may be mistaken, given a closer DNA end match to TRBJ2-7. Per the germline V gene, CDR1 is MDHEN and CDR2 is SYDVKM. The CDR3 totals 16 residues. CDR3 bases: TGTGCCAGCGGACCGCTACAGGGTGCCTACTCCTACGAGCAGTACTTC. Translation gives CASGPLQGAYSYEQYF.

This clonotype was seen only once. The chain is built from TRBV4-2 and TRBJ2-3; D remains ambiguous. CDR3 length: 13 amino acids. V lost 0 bases and J 10 bases, leaving 11 bases between the germline ends. The germline V gene encodes CDR1 LGHNA and CDR2 YNFKEQ. CDR3 DNA: TGTGCCAGCAGCCAAGAGCCTGGGGAAGCGCAGTATTTT. Amino acid sequence: CASSQEPGEAQYF.

This chain links TRBV7-9 with TRBJ2-5, with D hard to call. The J call is in doubt because the DNA end fits TRBJ2-7 better. Per germline, CDR1 SEHNR and CDR2 FQNEAQ (reference sequence). The CDR3 loop spans 12 amino acids. The chain's CDR3 is CASSRLLGEQYF. The CDR3 DNA reads as TGTGCCAGCAGCAGGCTGCTGGGCGAGCAGTACTTC.